Below are 29 T cell receptor beta chains sequenced from a single sample in a study of OX40 agonist ivuxolimab in advanced cancers. The data were produced by immunoSEQ multiplex PCR, yet TCRdb's version contains in-frame clones alone and is incomplete. The sample has 43,000 or so clones, approximately 90% seen once. This specimen was CD4+ or CD8+ T cells sorted from blood, taken in a trial of the OX40 agonist ivuxolimab. The source is an adult with an advanced solid tumor such as melanoma, head and neck, liver or kidney cancer.

The rearrangement joins TRBV19 to TRBJ2-7; D possibly corresponds to TRBD1 (6 bases). The V end was cut by 3 bases, the J end by 0 bases, with 21 bases between. The CDR3 loop spans 18 amino acids. Germline CDR1 reads LNHDA; CDR2 reads SQIVND (reference sequence). The CDR3 region has the DNA TGTGCCAGTAGTATCGCCGGTCAGACAGGCGCAAGCTCCTACGAGCAGTACTTC. It yields the protein CASSIAGQTGASSYEQYF.

The V gene is TRBV7-8, the J gene TRBJ2-2, with D tentatively TRBD2 (5 bases). CDR1 and CDR2 from the germline V gene are SGHVS and FQNEAQ. This CDR3 comprises 16 residues. The ends were cut back, 2 bases at V and 1 base at J, with 11 bases in the middle. The CDR3 is CASSLKASLNTGELFF. The CDR3 nucleotides read TGTGCCAGCAGCTTAAAGGCTAGCTTGAACACCGGGGAGCTGTTTTTT.

The rearrangement uses TRBV20-1 and TRBJ1-1; D is unresolved. The CDR3 extends over 11 amino acids. Per germline, CDR1 DFQATT and CDR2 SNEGSKA (reference sequence). The V and J ends lost 8 bases and 1 base respectively, with 8 bases between them. CDR3 region: CSPRWNTEAFF. The CDR3 nucleotides are TGCAGTCCCCGCTGGAACACTGAAGCTTTCTTT.

This chain links TRBV6-4 with TRBJ2-7; TRBD2 aligns across 8 bases. The V gene end was trimmed by 3 bases and the J gene end by 4 bases; junction bases not matched to a gene: 2. Looked up from germline, CDR1 is MRHNA and CDR2 is SNTAGT. This CDR3 is 13 amino acids long. This chain's CDR3 is CASSEREGYEQYF. The CDR3 DNA reads TGTGCCAGCAGTGAACGGGAGGGTTACGAGCAGTACTTC.

This chain uses TRBV19 with TRBJ1-5; D is ambiguous. Germline V gives CDR1 LNHDA, CDR2 SQIVND (reference sequence). This CDR3 has 14 amino acids. V gave up 5 bases and J gave up 3 bases, with 11 bases separating them. As DNA, the CDR3 is TGTGCCAGTAGTTGGGAAACAAACAATCAGCCCCAGCATTTT. Protein sequence: CASSWETNNQPQHF.

The V call is TRBV5-6, the J call TRBJ1-4; D call uncertain. Germline V gives CDR1 SGHDT, CDR2 YYEEEE. The CDR3 is made up of 13 amino acids. V dropped 2 bases and J dropped 7 bases, with 9 bases sitting between them. CDR3 coding DNA: TGTGCCAGCAGCTTTGGACGGGTTGAAAAACTGTTTTTT. This gives the protein CASSFGRVEKLFF.

V is TRBV4-1 and J is TRBJ2-2, with D unresolved. From germline, CDR1 is MGHRA and CDR2 YSYEKL. The ends were cut back, 3 bases at V and 5 bases at J, with 10 bases in the middle. This CDR3 has 14 residues. Written as DNA, the CDR3 is TGCGCCAGCAGCCATCCCGGACGGACCGGGGAGCTGTTTTTT. Protein sequence: CASSHPGRTGELFF.

This clone showed up just once. The CDR3 spells CASSEAMGQGWNEQFF. In nucleotides, the CDR3 is TGTGCCAGCAGTGAAGCCATGGGACAGGGGTGGAATGAGCAGTTCTTC. The V and J genes are TRBV6-1 and TRBJ2-1; 10 nucleotides line up with TRBD1. Germline-derived CDR1 and CDR2 are MNHNS and SASEGT. The length of the CDR3 is 16 residues. J gave up 7 bases and V 0 bases, and 6 bases lay outside the gene matches.

J is TRBJ2-5 and V is TRBV9, with D perhaps being TRBD1 or TRBD2 (5 bases each). Germline loops: CDR1 SGDLS, CDR2 YYNGEE. The CDR3 runs to 16 residues. The V end was cut by 1 base, the J end by 2 bases, with 15 bases between. The CDR3 nucleotides are TGTGCCAGCAGCGTAAGGGGAGCCACAGGACAAGAGACCCAGTACTTC. Its translation is CASSVRGATGQETQYF.

The chain couples TRBV28 to TRBJ1-5; TRBD1 might be the D (6 bases). Trimming pared 2 bases from V and 2 bases from J, leaving 16 bases between. The CDR3 length is 17 residues. Germline V gives CDR1 MDHEN, CDR2 SYDVKM. The CDR3 loop reads CASSLSRGAQGNQPQHF. The DNA of the CDR3 is TGTGCCAGCAGTTTAAGCCGGGGGGCGCAGGGCAATCAGCCCCAGCATTTT.

This sequence joins TRBV5-1 and TRBJ2-1; the D call may be TRBD1 or TRBD2 (5 bases each). V was trimmed by 3 bases and J by 12 bases, leaving 19 bases between them. The CDR3 is made up of 14 amino acids. In germline, CDR1 is SGHRS, CDR2 YFSETQ. The CDR3 DNA follows: TGCGCCAGCAGCTCCAGGGCGAGGGATATTGGGCAGTTCTTC. Translating it yields CASSSRARDIGQFF.

This sequence joins TRBV13 and TRBJ2-7; TRBD2 matches 9 bases. With V trimmed by 2 bases and J by 0 bases, 8 bases remained unmatched. Germline CDR1 PRHDT, CDR2 FYEKMQ (reference sequence). CDR3 length equals 17 residues. The CDR3 protein is CASSLTVGLALSYEQYF. In nucleotides, the CDR3 is TGTGCCAGCAGCTTAACCGTGGGACTAGCCCTCTCCTACGAGCAGTACTTC.

This rearrangement joins TRBV7-3 to TRBJ2-3, with D tentatively TRBD1 (5 bases). The CDR3 is 15 amino acids. V gave up 1 base and J gave up 2 bases, with 10 bases separating them. Per the germline V gene, CDR1 is SGHTA and CDR2 is FQGTGA. The CDR3 loop reads CASSLRGGFTDTQYF. DNA of the CDR3: TGTGCCAGCAGCTTAAGGGGCGGATTCACAGATACGCAGTATTTT.

The rearrangement joins TRBV11-2 to TRBJ2-3; possibly TRBD2 for D (5 bases). CDR1 is SGHAT and CDR2 is FQNNGV in the germline V gene. Trimming took 7 bases from V and 0 from J, leaving 11 bases between them. The CDR3 contains 14 residues. CDR3 coding DNA: TGTGCCAGCACTATTGGCGGGAGCACAGATACGCAGTATTTT. Translated, it gives CASTIGGSTDTQYF. The full variable domain, rest sourced from reference TRBV11-2 and TRBJ2-3, is EAGVAQSPRYKIIEKRQSVAFWCNPISGHATLYWYQQILGQGPKLLIQFQNNGVVDDSQLPKDRFSAERLKGVDSTLKIQPAKLEDSAVYLCASTIGGSTDTQYFGPGTRLTVL.

The chain has TRBV28 and TRBJ2-2; the match to TRBD2 covers 7 bases. Trimming took 2 bases from V and 2 from J; bases not matched to a gene: 2. The V gene's germline CDR1 is MDHEN and CDR2 SYDVKM. CDR3 length: 15 amino acids. CDR3 nucleotide sequence: TGTGCCAGCAGTTTACCAGCGGGAAACACCGGGGAGCTGTTTTTT. Translation gives CASSLPAGNTGELFF.

V gene TRBV4-2 combines with J gene TRBJ2-5; D is uncertain. The DNA end lines up better with TRBJ2-7; the J call may be wrong. This CDR3 region has 14 residues. Germline lookup yields CDR1 LGHNA and CDR2 YNFKEQ. CDR3: CASSQEAYSYEQYF. CDR3 sequence (DNA): TGTGCCAGCAGCCAAGAGGCATACTCCTACGAGCAGTACTTC.

This clone was seen more than once but under ten times. Other DNA sequences in the same sample also yield this CDR3. The chain links TRBV18 to TRBJ1-1; D is undetermined. From germline, CDR1 is KGHSH and CDR2 LQKENI. V lost 6 bases to trimming and J lost 8 bases, with 10 bases between them. This CDR3 comprises 11 residues. The CDR3: CASSSSEEAFF. CDR3 DNA: TGTGCCAGCTCCAGTTCGGAGGAAGCTTTCTTT.

The gene calls are TRBV29-1 and TRBJ2-1; TRBD2 aligns across 7 bases. This CDR3 spans 15 amino acids. Trimming at V came to 2 bases and at J to 3 bases, leaving 7 bases not matched to a gene. Germline CDR1 SQVTM, CDR2 ANQGSEA. CDR3 nucleotides: TGCAGCGTTGAATCCAGCGGGACGTACTACAATGAGCAGTTCTTC. Translated, it gives CSVESSGTYYNEQFF.

The rearrangement links TRBV5-1 to TRBJ2-5; TRBD1 is a possible D gene (5 bases). V lost 0 bases, J lost 3 bases, and 9 bases lay in between. Germline V gives CDR1 SGHRS, CDR2 YFSETQ. The CDR3 is 14 residues long. The CDR3 DNA reads as TGCGCCAGCAGCTTGGGACAGACAAAAGAGACCCAGTACTTC. Translated: CASSLGQTKETQYF.

The gene calls are TRBV30 and TRBJ2-1; 8 bases line up with TRBD2. Germline CDR1 is GTSNPN and CDR2 is SVGIG (reference sequence). This CDR3 has 15 residues. Trimming at V came to 0 bases and at J to 7 bases, leaving 8 bases not matched to a gene. This CDR3 is CAWSVLGTRRNEQFF. The CDR3 DNA reads TGTGCCTGGAGTGTACTTGGGACTAGGCGTAATGAGCAGTTCTTC.

This clone showed up just once. This chain connects TRBV6-5 to TRBJ2-7; 7 nucleotides match TRBD2. This CDR3 has 14 residues. Germline lookup yields CDR1 MNHEY and CDR2 SVGAGI. With 4 bases clipped from V and 0 bases from J, the junction kept 3 bases outside the gene matches. The CDR3 DNA follows: TGTGCCAGCAGTTTAGCGGGCACCTCCTACGAGCAGTACTTC. It specifies CASSLAGTSYEQYF.

This clone was recorded a few times. The rearrangement uses TRBV29-1 and TRBJ2-3; TRBD2 matches 12 bases. The V segment lost 0 bases and the J segment 0 bases; nucleotides outside the gene matches: 4. CDR1 is SQVTM, CDR2 ANQGSEA, per germline. The CDR3 runs to 17 residues. This CDR3 reads CSVEDRTSGTSTDTQYF. The CDR3 DNA is TGCAGCGTTGAAGACCGGACTAGCGGGACTAGCACAGATACGCAGTATTTT.

The table lists this clone with a count of one. The J gene is TRBJ2-1, the V gene TRBV9; D is tentatively TRBD1 or TRBD2 (7 bases each). The CDR3 spans 13 residues. In germline, CDR1 is SGDLS, CDR2 YYNGEE. V dropped 0 bases and J dropped 10 bases, with 11 bases sitting between them. This CDR3 is CASSVAQGGEQFF. CDR3 nucleotides: TGTGCCAGCAGCGTAGCGCAGGGGGGGGAGCAGTTCTTC.

The chain combines TRBV7-8 with TRBJ2-7; 9 bases fit TRBD1. The CDR3 extends over 13 amino acids. Looked up from germline, CDR1 is SGHVS and CDR2 is FQNEAQ. The V and J ends lost 8 bases and 6 bases, in that order; junction bases with no gene match: 8. The CDR3 DNA reads TGTGCCAGCGGACAGGGGTTAGCGGGCGAGCAGTACTTC. This codes for CASGQGLAGEQYF.

This clone came up a few times. The gene calls are TRBV5-1 and TRBJ1-6; D not certain. Deletions cut 4 bases from V and 7 bases from J, with 15 bases between. The germline V gene encodes CDR1 SGHRS and CDR2 YFSETQ. The CDR3 covers 15 residues. The CDR3 is CASSLRAGDNSPLHF. CDR3 DNA: TGCGCCAGCAGCCTCCGGGCAGGAGACAATTCACCCCTCCACTTT.

This chain connects TRBV7-8 to TRBJ2-7; TRBD2 aligns across 11 bases. J gave up 0 bases and V 4 bases, and 8 bases lay outside the gene matches. There are 17 residues in the CDR3. Germline V gene lookup returns CDR1 SGHVS and CDR2 FQNEAQ. The DNA for the CDR3 is TGTGCCAGCAGCTCCCCGGGACTAGCGGCAAGCTCCTACGAGCAGTACTTC. Encoded protein: CASSSPGLAASSYEQYF. The full variable domain, completed using reference TRBV7-8 and TRBJ2-7, is GAGVSQSPRYKVAKRGQDVALRCDPISGHVSLFWYQQALGQGPEFLTYFQNEAQLDKSGLPSDRFFAERPEGSVSTLKIQRTQQEDSAVYLCASSSPGLAASSYEQYFGPGTRLTVT.

Only one count was recorded for this clone. The V and J genes are TRBV19 and TRBJ2-2; D not resolved. The CDR3 is 13 residues long. Trimming cost V 1 base and J 6 bases, with 6 bases left between them. CDR1 is LNHDA and CDR2 is SQIVND in the germline V gene (reference sequence). The CDR3 coding sequence is TGTGCCAGTAGTATAGTCGTTTCCGGGGAGCTGTTTTTT. Its protein product is CASSIVVSGELFF.

This chain connects TRBV28 to TRBJ2-7, with D possibly being TRBD2 (5 bases). Germline lookup yields CDR1 MDHEN and CDR2 SYDVKM. The V gene lost 4 bases and the J gene lost 3 bases, with 13 bases spanning the gap. The CDR3 length is 14 residues. In DNA form, the CDR3 reads TGTGCCAGCAGTTATGCGGGCAGCCTCTACGAGCAGTACTTC. Translated: CASSYAGSLYEQYF.

The rearrangement uses TRBV6-1 and TRBJ2-5; TRBD2 matches at 15 bases. The CDR3 has 15 amino acids. J gave up 4 bases and V 4 bases, and 1 base lay outside the gene matches. Germline V gene sequence: CDR1 MNHNS, CDR2 SASEGT. The CDR3 loop is CASSGGLAGGETQYF. Written as DNA, the CDR3 is TGTGCCAGCAGTGGGGGACTAGCGGGGGGAGAGACCCAGTACTTC.